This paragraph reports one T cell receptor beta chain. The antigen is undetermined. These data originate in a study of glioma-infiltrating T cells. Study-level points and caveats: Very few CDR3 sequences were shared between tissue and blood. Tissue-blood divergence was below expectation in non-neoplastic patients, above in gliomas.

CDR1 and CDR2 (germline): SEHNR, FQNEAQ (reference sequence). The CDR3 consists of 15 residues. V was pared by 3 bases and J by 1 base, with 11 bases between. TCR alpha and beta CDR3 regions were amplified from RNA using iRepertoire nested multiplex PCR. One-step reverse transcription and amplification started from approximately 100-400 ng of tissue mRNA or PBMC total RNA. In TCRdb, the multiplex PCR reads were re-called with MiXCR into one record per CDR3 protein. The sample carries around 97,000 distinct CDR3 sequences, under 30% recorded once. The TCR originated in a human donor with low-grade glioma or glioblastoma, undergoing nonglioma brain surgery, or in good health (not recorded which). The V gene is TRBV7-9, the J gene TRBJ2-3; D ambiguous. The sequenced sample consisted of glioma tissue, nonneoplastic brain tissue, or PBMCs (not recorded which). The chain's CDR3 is CASSFSELRTDTQYF. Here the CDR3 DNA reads TGTGCCAGCAGCTTTTCTGAACTTCGCACAGATACGCAGTATTTT.